This T cell receptor beta chain was sequenced in a study of shared clonotypes between healthy human individuals. Points from the study as a whole: Despite large depth, sorted-subset datasets appeared incompletely sequenced.

V dropped 5 bases and J dropped 5; count of bases not matched to a gene: 8. The CDR3 spans 16 residues. Germline lookup yields CDR1 SGHNT and CDR2 YENEEA. The data were produced by immunoSEQ multiplex PCR, yet TCRdb's version contains in-frame clones alone and is incomplete. The data show millions of clones, 85% to 95% seen once. Negatively enriched CD4+ T cells were divided by CD45RA into naive and memory. Turning to this clone: No antigen is known for it.

The clonotype was recovered from a man younger than 30 in good health. The sequencing sample was made of naive CD4+ T cells sorted from blood. Subset indicated: CD45RA+ positively selected. The V and J genes are TRBV11-3 and TRBJ2-1; 11 bases are shared with TRBD1. CDR3 region: CASSAGQGVRDNEQFF. The CDR3 DNA sequence: TGTGCCAGCAGCGCGGGACAGGGGGTGCGTGACAATGAGCAGTTCTTC.